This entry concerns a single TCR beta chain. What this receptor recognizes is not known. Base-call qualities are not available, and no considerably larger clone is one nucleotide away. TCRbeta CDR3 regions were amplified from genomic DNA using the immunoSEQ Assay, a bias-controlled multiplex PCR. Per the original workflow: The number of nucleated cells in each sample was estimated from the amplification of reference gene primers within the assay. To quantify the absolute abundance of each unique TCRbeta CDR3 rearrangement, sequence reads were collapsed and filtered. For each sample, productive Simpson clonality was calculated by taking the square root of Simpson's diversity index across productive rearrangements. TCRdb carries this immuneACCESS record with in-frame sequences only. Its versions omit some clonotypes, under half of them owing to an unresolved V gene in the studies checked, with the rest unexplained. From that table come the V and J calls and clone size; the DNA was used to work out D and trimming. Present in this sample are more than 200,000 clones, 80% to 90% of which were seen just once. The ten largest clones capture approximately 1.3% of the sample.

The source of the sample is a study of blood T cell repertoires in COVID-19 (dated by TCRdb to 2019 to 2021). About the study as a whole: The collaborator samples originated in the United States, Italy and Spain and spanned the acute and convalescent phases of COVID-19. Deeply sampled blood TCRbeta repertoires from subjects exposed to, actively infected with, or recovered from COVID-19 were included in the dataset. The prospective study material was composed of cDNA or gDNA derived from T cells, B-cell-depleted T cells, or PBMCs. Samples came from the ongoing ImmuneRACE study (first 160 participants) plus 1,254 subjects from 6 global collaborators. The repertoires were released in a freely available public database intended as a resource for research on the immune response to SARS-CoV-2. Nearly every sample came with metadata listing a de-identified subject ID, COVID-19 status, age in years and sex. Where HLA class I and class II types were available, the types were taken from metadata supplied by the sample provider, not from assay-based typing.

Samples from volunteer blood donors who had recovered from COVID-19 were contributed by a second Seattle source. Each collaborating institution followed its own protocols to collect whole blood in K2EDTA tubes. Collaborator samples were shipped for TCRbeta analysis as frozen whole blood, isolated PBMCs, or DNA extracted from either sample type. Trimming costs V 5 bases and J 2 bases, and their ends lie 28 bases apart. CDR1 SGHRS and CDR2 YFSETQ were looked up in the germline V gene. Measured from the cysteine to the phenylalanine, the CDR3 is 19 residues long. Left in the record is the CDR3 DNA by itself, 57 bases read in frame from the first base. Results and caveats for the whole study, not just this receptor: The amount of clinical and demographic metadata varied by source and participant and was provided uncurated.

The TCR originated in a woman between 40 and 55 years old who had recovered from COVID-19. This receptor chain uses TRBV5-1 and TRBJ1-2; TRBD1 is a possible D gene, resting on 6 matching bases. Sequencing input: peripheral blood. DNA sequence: TGCGCCAGCAGAAGGAAGGGGCAGGGGTTAAACTTTCTCAACTATGGCTACACCTTC. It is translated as CASRRKGQGLNFLNYGYTF. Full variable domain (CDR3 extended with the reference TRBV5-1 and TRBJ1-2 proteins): KAGVTQTPRYLIKTRGQQVTLSCSPISGHRSVSWYQQTPGQGLQFLFEYFSETQRNKGNFPGRFSGRQFSNSRSEMNVSTLELGDSALYLCASRRKGQGLNFLNYGYTFGSGTRLTVV.